This TCR beta chain was identified during a study of beta chain features in type 1 diabetes. Points from the study as a whole: When Type 1 diabetes patients were examined, their TCRB CDR3s proved moderately but significantly shorter in all four CD4+ subsets.

Expressed TCRB transcripts were sequenced because the isolated RNA had all been reverse transcribed beforehand. Repertoires were generated with immunoSEQ multiplex PCR, while TCRdb's copy carries only in-frame clones and drops some. The table shows 250,000 to 300,000 clones, with 20% to 25% occurring only once. On this clone itself: Its antigen is still unknown.

Using CD45RO/CCR7/CD25/CD127/CD95/CD27, CD4+ naive, central memory, regulatory and stem cell-like memory cells were sorted. The CDR3 contains 12 residues. Per the germline V gene, CDR1 is GTSNPN and CDR2 is SVGIG (reference sequence). Trimming cost V 2 bases and J 7 bases, with 9 bases left between them. The sequenced sample was naive CD4+ T cells from blood. The clonotype originates from a woman between 25 and 40 years old with type 1 diabetes. The V gene is TRBV30, the J gene TRBJ1-5; weak D call: TRBD1 (5 bases). DNA for the CDR3: TGTGCCTGGAGTTCAGGGTACCAGCCCCAGCATTTT. Encoded protein: CAWSSGYQPQHF.